Presented here are 24 T cell receptor beta chains from one specimen sequenced in a study of cytomegalovirus exposure and HLA in healthy donors. Clones were sequenced by immunoSEQ multiplex PCR, and TCRdb holds only the in-frame ones, with some missing. Here the sample spans 90,000 or so clones, approximately 96% being singletons. The sequencing sample was made of PBMCs. These receptors were collected from a man aged 18-30 years in good health and CMV-seronegative.

This rearrangement joins TRBV7-6 to TRBJ2-3; 7 bases match TRBD2. The germline V gene encodes CDR1 SGHVS and CDR2 FNYEAQ. After removal of 5 bases from V and 0 bases from J, the junction contained 8 bases not matched to a gene. The CDR3 contains 16 residues. CDR3 sequence (DNA): TGTGCCAGCAGCCATACTAGCGAACCGAGCACAGATACGCAGTATTTT. The encoded protein is CASSHTSEPSTDTQYF.

The rearrangement links TRBV28 to TRBJ2-5; 9 bases align to TRBD1. This CDR3 comprises 16 residues. Germline lookup yields CDR1 MDHEN and CDR2 SYDVKM. Trimming removed 5 bases from V and 5 bases from J; junction bases left unmatched: 12. The CDR3 reads CASSTPGTGNRETQYF. The CDR3 nucleotides are TGTGCCAGCAGTACCCCCGGGACAGGGAATCGGGAGACCCAGTACTTC.

V and J are TRBV29-1 and TRBJ2-1; 12 nucleotides align to TRBD2. CDR1 and CDR2 from the germline V gene are SQVTM and ANQGSEA. Trimming at V came to 7 bases and at J to 9 bases, leaving 13 bases not matched to a gene. The CDR3 is 15 residues long. CDR3 loop: CSADLTSGSRREQFF. DNA of the CDR3: TGCAGCGCCGATTTGACTAGCGGGAGTCGTCGTGAGCAGTTCTTC.

The chain links TRBV11-3 to TRBJ1-2; 7 nucleotides agree with TRBD1. Germline loops: CDR1 SGHNT, CDR2 YENEEA. The CDR3 spans 14 residues. The J segment lost 4 bases and the V segment lost 5 bases, leaving 7 bases of the junction unmatched. The CDR3 DNA sequence: TGTGCCAGCAGCGCCGGCGGGACAGCCTATGGCTACACCTTC. Protein: CASSAGGTAYGYTF.

This clone was seen a single time. J is TRBJ2-7 and V is TRBV15; 7 positions match TRBD2. Germline loops: CDR1 LNHNV, CDR2 YYDKDF (reference sequence). V was pared by 0 bases and J by 4 bases, with 9 bases of the junction left unmatched. This CDR3 spans 16 amino acids. This CDR3 reads CATSRDQGTIYYEQYF. The CDR3 DNA is TGTGCCACCAGCAGAGATCAAGGGACTATTTATTACGAGCAGTACTTC.

The chain uses TRBV7-2 and TRBJ2-1; 10 bases fit TRBD2. With V trimmed by 3 bases and J by 4 bases, 3 bases remained unmatched. Looked up from germline, CDR1 is SGHTA and CDR2 is FQGNSA. This CDR3 is built from 15 residues. The CDR3 protein is CASSLTSGPYNEQFF. The CDR3 DNA is TGTGCCAGCAGCTTGACTAGCGGGCCGTACAATGAGCAGTTCTTC.

V and J are TRBV6-1 and TRBJ1-5; tentative D call: TRBD1 (6 bases). Trimming shortened V by 3 bases and J by 7 bases, and 16 bases separated the two germline ends. The CDR3 is made up of 15 amino acids. The germline CDR1 and CDR2 sequences are MNHNS and SASEGT. Here the CDR3 DNA reads TGTGCCAGCAGTGAGAACTACAGGGTAGGGCAGCCCCAGCATTTT. Translated: CASSENYRVGQPQHF.

The chain carries TRBV12-5 and TRBJ2-1; D may be TRBD2 (6 bases). The CDR3 is made up of 15 amino acids. Germline values: CDR1 LGHNT, CDR2 FRNRAP. Trimming pared 7 bases from V and 5 bases from J, leaving 18 bases between. This CDR3 is CASAPGWGVDNEQFF. CDR3 nucleotides: TGTGCTAGTGCCCCGGGGTGGGGGGTGGACAATGAGCAGTTCTTC.

The chain's CDR3 is CASSYDRGRVNEKLFF. CDR3 bases: TGTGCCAGCAGTTACGACAGGGGGCGCGTTAATGAAAAACTGTTTTTT. V usage is TRBV6-5 and J usage is TRBJ1-4; 10 nucleotides align to TRBD1. CDR3 length equals 16 residues. Germline V CDR1 and CDR2: MNHEY, SVGAGI. After removal of 2 bases from V and 4 bases from J, the junction contained 4 bases not matched to a gene.

This chain joins TRBV28 and TRBJ2-3; 8 bases are a match to TRBD2. The germline V gene has CDR1 MDHEN and CDR2 SYDVKM. With V trimmed by 0 bases and J by 0 bases, 2 bases remained unmatched. The CDR3 length is 16 residues. CDR3 sequence (DNA): TGTGCCAGCAGTTTATGGACTAGCGCTAGCACAGATACGCAGTATTTT. Translated, it gives CASSLWTSASTDTQYF.

This chain joins TRBV6-5 and TRBJ1-1; D unclear. The CDR3 spans 15 residues. The V gene's germline CDR1 is MNHEY and CDR2 SVGAGI. The V gene lost 2 bases and the J gene lost 3 bases, with 13 bases spanning the gap. CDR3 region: CASSYPREEDTEAFF. The CDR3 DNA is TGTGCCAGCAGTTACCCTAGAGAAGAGGACACTGAAGCTTTCTTT.

The chain joins TRBV18 to TRBJ2-1, with 9 bases matching TRBD2. Germline-derived CDR1 and CDR2 are KGHSH and LQKENI. This CDR3 is 17 amino acids long. V trimming: 0 bases; J trimming: 4 bases; junction bases outside the gene matches: 7. The CDR3 loop reads CASSPPRAGGGYNEQFF. For the CDR3, the DNA is TGTGCCAGCTCACCACCGAGGGCGGGAGGGGGATACAATGAGCAGTTCTTC.

V usage is TRBV4-2 and J usage is TRBJ2-1; D gene uncertain. CDR1 LGHNA and CDR2 YNFKEQ come from the germline V gene. V gave up 4 bases and J gave up 0 bases, with 19 bases separating them. The CDR3 is 18 amino acids. The CDR3 region is CASSPRPVGGSSYNEQFF. The CDR3, as DNA: TGTGCCAGCAGCCCCCGCCCGGTCGGCGGAAGCTCCTACAATGAGCAGTTCTTC.

The gene calls are TRBV6-5 and TRBJ2-2, with 9 bases that match TRBD1. CDR3 size: 15 residues. The V and J ends lost 3 bases and 4 bases, in that order; junction bases with no gene match: 3. Germline-derived CDR1 and CDR2 are MNHEY and SVGAGI. The CDR3 bases are TGTGCCAGCAGTTATTCACAGGGGGCCACCGGGGAGCTGTTTTTT. Translating gives CASSYSQGATGELFF.

The chain couples TRBV4-3 to TRBJ2-2; maybe TRBD1 (5 bases). CDR3 length: 15 residues. CDR1 and CDR2 from the germline V gene are LGHNA and YSLEER. Trimming stripped 0 bases from V and 7 bases from J, with 12 bases between. DNA of the CDR3: TGCGCCAGCAGCCAAGAGTTCCAGGGAAGCGGGGAGCTGTTTTTT. It yields the protein CASSQEFQGSGELFF.

This clone was observed once. The chain employs TRBV19 and TRBJ2-1; 10 positions agree with TRBD2. The CDR3 extends over 15 amino acids. Germline V lookup: CDR1 LNHDA, CDR2 SQIVND (reference sequence). V was pared by 5 bases and J by 4 bases, with 5 bases of the junction left unmatched. The CDR3 DNA is TGTGCCAGTAGTTCCCTAGCGGGGGAGTACAATGAGCAGTTCTTC. Its translation: CASSSLAGEYNEQFF.

CDR3 loop: CASSILTGGLNEQFF. Here the CDR3 DNA reads TGTGCCAGCAGCATCCTTACAGGGGGCTTAAATGAGCAGTTCTTC. The chain joins TRBV7-6 to TRBJ2-1, with 9 bases lining up with TRBD1. V shed 5 bases, J shed 7 bases, and the junction held 9 bases outside the gene matches. CDR1 SGHVS and CDR2 FNYEAQ come from the germline V gene. The CDR3 is 15 residues long.

This clone has a single count. The chain has TRBV11-1 and TRBJ2-1; possible D gene TRBD2, 5 bases. Looked up from germline, CDR1 is SGHAT and CDR2 is FQDESV (reference sequence). The CDR3 extends over 14 amino acids. V dropped 5 bases and J dropped 7 bases, with 15 bases sitting between them. This CDR3 reads CASSADVTRNEQFF. The DNA for the CDR3 is TGTGCCAGCAGCGCGGACGTCACTAGAAATGAGCAGTTCTTC.

This chain joins TRBV19 and TRBJ2-1; TRBD2 agrees at 13 bases. The trim removed 7 bases at V and 3 bases at J, leaving 3 bases unmatched. CDR1 LNHDA and CDR2 SQIVND come from the germline V gene (reference sequence). This CDR3 is 15 amino acids long. The CDR3 DNA sequence: TGTGCCAGTATGGGGACTAGCGGGGTCTACAATGAGCAGTTCTTC. It codes for CASMGTSGVYNEQFF.

The chain's CDR3 is CASGLVLRLSETINEQFF. DNA of the CDR3: TGTGCTAGTGGTTTGGTGCTTCGCCTTTCGGAGACCATCAATGAGCAGTTCTTC. V and J are TRBV12-5 and TRBJ2-1; D is ambiguous. From germline, CDR1 is LGHNT and CDR2 FRNRAP. The CDR3 has 18 amino acids. V was pared by 0 bases and J by 6 bases, with 21 bases between. The entire variable domain, with the rest obtained from reference TRBV12-5 and TRBJ2-1, is as follows: DARVTQTPRHKVTEMGQEVTMRCQPILGHNTVFWYRQTMMQGLELLAYFRNRAPLDDSGMPKDRFSAEMPDATLATLKIQPSEPRDSAVYFCASGLVLRLSETINEQFFGPGTRLTVL.

The chain combines TRBV5-1 with TRBJ2-5, with D possibly matching TRBD1 (6 bases). The CDR3 covers 15 residues. Germline V lookup: CDR1 SGHRS, CDR2 YFSETQ. V gave up 4 bases and J gave up 5 bases, with 18 bases separating them. The CDR3 reads CASSRGQSYGETQYF. Written as DNA, the CDR3 is TGCGCCAGCAGCCGGGGACAATCTTATGGGGAGACCCAGTACTTC. The variable domain in full, with the rest retrieved from reference TRBV5-1 and TRBJ2-5, is KAGVTQTPRYLIKTRGQQVTLSCSPISGHRSVSWYQQTPGQGLQFLFEYFSETQRNKGNFPGRFSGRQFSNSRSEMNVSTLELGDSALYLCASSRGQSYGETQYFGPGTRLLVL.

This CDR3 reads CASSKDRGQDTQYF. The CDR3 bases are TGTGCCAGTAGTAAGGACAGGGGGCAAGATACGCAGTATTTT. The J gene is TRBJ2-3, the V gene TRBV19; 11 bases match TRBD1. CDR1 and CDR2 (germline): LNHDA, SQIVND (reference sequence). The junction had 2 bases not matched to a gene; V was cut back by 4 bases and J by 5 bases. The CDR3 covers 14 residues.

The CDR3 loop reads CASRETTIGQENTEAFF. In DNA, the CDR3 is TGTGCCAGCAGAGAAACAACAATAGGACAGGAGAACACTGAAGCTTTCTTT. The rearrangement links TRBV6-1 to TRBJ1-1, with 7 bases lining up with TRBD1. J lost 1 base, V lost 6 bases, and 14 bases had no gene match. CDR1 and CDR2 from the germline V gene are MNHNS and SASEGT. CDR3 size: 17 residues.

This clone was seen only once. The chain couples TRBV19 to TRBJ1-1; D is perhaps TRBD1 (5 bases). This CDR3 region has 16 residues. V lost 5 bases to trimming and J lost 1 base, with 17 bases between them. Germline CDR1 LNHDA, CDR2 SQIVND (reference sequence). The CDR3 sequence: CASSDINTGQNTEAFF. CDR3 DNA sequence: TGTGCCAGTAGTGATATTAACACAGGTCAGAACACTGAAGCTTTCTTT.